The 20 T cell receptor beta chains given below trace back to one sample, sequenced in a study of early T cells in non-severe SARS-CoV-2 infection. TCRdb re-called the 5' RACE reads through MiXCR, storing one row per CDR3 protein. The sample includes 61,000 or so distinct CDR3 sequences, 12% of them seen just once. The specimen was whole blood, collected at baseline. Receptor source: an adult who was a healthcare worker with PCR-confirmed SARS-CoV-2 infection or an uninfected control (not recorded which). The donor label of this sample is uncertain.

The chain recombines TRBV24-1 with TRBJ2-1; tentatively, D is TRBD1 (6 bases). Trimming removed 7 bases at V and 2 bases at J, with 8 bases between. The CDR3 covers 13 residues. Germline CDR1 reads KGHDR; CDR2 reads SFDVKD. The CDR3, as DNA: TGTGCCACCAGCCAGGGGACCTACAATGAGCAGTTCTTC. Translation gives CATSQGTYNEQFF.

This clonotype was seen a handful of times. J is TRBJ2-7 and V is TRBV15, with TRBD1 as a possible D gene (6 bases). Per germline, CDR1 LNHNV and CDR2 YYDKDF (reference sequence). The length of the CDR3 is 13 residues. V was clipped by 3 bases and J by 4 bases, with 10 bases between them. The CDR3 DNA follows: TGTGCCACCAGCAGGGACAGAACTTACGAGCAGTACGTC. Amino acid sequence: CATSRDRTYEQYV.

Ten or more counts support this clonotype. The J gene is TRBJ2-5, the V gene TRBV19; a weak D match, TRBD2 (6 bases). The CDR3 is 13 residues long. Germline V gene data show CDR1 as LNHDA and CDR2 as SQIVND (reference sequence). V was pared by 5 bases and J by 2 bases, with 9 bases between. The CDR3, as DNA: TGTGCCAGTAGTCCTGGACTACAAGAGACCCAGTACTTC. Amino acids: CASSPGLQETQYF.

This clonotype has just a few counts. The J gene is TRBJ2-7, the V gene TRBV11-2; D may be TRBD1 or TRBD2 (5 bases each). The CDR3 is 12 amino acids. The germline V gene encodes CDR1 SGHAT and CDR2 FQNNGV. V was trimmed by 5 bases and J by 4 bases, leaving 9 bases between them. The CDR3 loop is CASSLRGYEQYV. The CDR3 bases are TGTGCCAGCAGCCTGAGGGGATACGAGCAGTACGTC.

This clonotype was detected a few times. The J gene is TRBJ2-7, the V gene TRBV12-2; the listed D gene, TRBD1, was not tested against the DNA. TRBV12-2 is an annotated pseudogene. This CDR3 is built from 15 residues. This chain's CDR3 is CASRLEQGFSYEQYV. The CDR3 DNA reads as TGTGCAAGTCGCTTAGAACAGGGGTTCTCCTACGAGCAGTACGTC.

This clonotype was found many times. Here the CDR3 reads CASSQAGDRTDTQYF. The CDR3 DNA sequence: TGCGCCAGCAGCCAAGCGGGAGATCGCACAGATACGCAGTATTTT. The chain recombines TRBV5-1 with TRBJ2-3; 8 bases map to TRBD2. CDR3 length: 15 amino acids. Germline CDR1 reads SGHRS; CDR2 reads YFSETQ. With V trimmed by 4 bases and J by 1 base, 5 bases remained unmatched.

A few counts support this clonotype. The chain uses TRBV6-5 and TRBJ2-2; D is perhaps TRBD2 (6 bases). CDR1 and CDR2 (germline): MNHEY, SVGAGI. This CDR3 is built from 12 residues. V was shortened by 6 bases and J by 6 bases, with 8 bases between the two germline ends. The DNA for the CDR3 is TGTGCCAGCAGGGGGGGATCCGGGGAGCTGTTTTTT. Translating gives CASRGGSGELFF.

The chain employs TRBV5-4 and TRBJ2-1; D is perhaps TRBD2 (5 bases). This CDR3 has 12 residues. The V end was cut by 1 base, the J end by 6 bases, with 5 bases between. The V gene's germline CDR1 is SGHNT and CDR2 YYREEE (reference sequence). The CDR3 sequence: CASSLTSNEQFF. The CDR3 DNA reads as TGTGCCAGCAGCTTGACTAGCAATGAGCAGTTCTTC.

This clonotype was detected only a few times. The chain is built from TRBV11-2 and TRBJ2-5; maybe TRBD1 (6 bases). Trimming removed 5 bases at V and 3 bases at J, with 13 bases between. The CDR3 consists of 14 residues. Per the germline V gene, CDR1 is SGHAT and CDR2 is FQNNGV. The DNA for the CDR3 is TGTGCCAGCAGCCGAAGGGACACTGAAGAGACCCAGTACTTC. Translating gives CASSRRDTEETQYF.

The table lists this clonotype with many counts. This chain uses TRBV7-3 with TRBJ2-3, with TRBD2 matching 11 bases. Germline CDR1 reads SGHTA; CDR2 reads FQGTGA. Trimming removed 0 bases from V and 4 bases from J; junction bases left unmatched: 9. This CDR3 is 18 amino acids long. The CDR3 sequence: CASSLTSGGAKGPDTQYF. In nucleotides, the CDR3 is TGTGCCAGCAGCTTAACTAGCGGGGGGGCCAAGGGGCCAGATACGCAGTATTTT.

The chain has TRBV18 and TRBJ1-5; D unresolved. The germline V gene encodes CDR1 KGHSH and CDR2 LQKENI. The CDR3 consists of 13 residues. Trimming took 6 bases from V and 7 from J, leaving 13 bases between them. CDR3 in DNA: TGTGCCAGCTCTCCTGCGGGAGGCCAGCCCCAGCATTTT. Translated, it gives CASSPAGGQPQHF.

This clonotype was counted a few times. The chain uses TRBV24-1 and TRBJ2-3; D may be TRBD1 (6 bases). This CDR3 has 15 amino acids. The V and J ends lost 5 bases and 6 bases respectively, with 17 bases between them. The germline gives CDR1 KGHDR, CDR2 SFDVKD. Here the CDR3 reads CATSGRLERGDTQYF. Written as DNA, the CDR3 is TGTGCCACCAGTGGACGATTAGAGAGGGGGGATACGCAGTATTTT.

The rearrangement uses TRBV4-1 and TRBJ1-1, with D uncertain. The V end was cut by 4 bases, the J end by 6 bases, with 12 bases between. The length of the CDR3 is 13 residues. CDR1 and CDR2 (germline): MGHRA, YSYEKL. CDR3 in amino acids: CASSLDTFSEAFF. CDR3 bases: TGCGCCAGCAGCCTAGACACTTTTTCTGAAGCTTTCTTT.

The gene calls are TRBV12-5 and TRBJ2-5; TRBD2 aligns across 7 bases. In germline, CDR1 is LGHNT, CDR2 FRNRAP. The CDR3 loop spans 16 amino acids. The ends lost 5 bases at V and 3 bases at J; junction bases unmatched: 12. CDR3 DNA: TGTGCTAGTGGTCTAGCTAGCGGCGCGCCCAAAGAGACCCAGTACTTC. Its translation is CASGLASGAPKETQYF.

J is TRBJ1-4 and V is TRBV2, with a tentative D call TRBD1 (6 bases). Germline CDR1 and CDR2: SNHLY and FYNNEI. The V end was cut by 1 base, the J end by 0 bases, with 12 bases between. The CDR3 has 17 residues. DNA for the CDR3: TGTGCCAGCAGTGAAGAGCGGGACATTCCAACTAATGAAAAACTGTTTTTT. Protein product: CASSEERDIPTNEKLFF. The entire variable domain, with the rest obtained from reference TRBV2 and TRBJ1-4, is as follows: EPEVTQTPSHQVTQMGQEVILRCVPISNHLYFYWYRQILGQKVEFLVSFYNNEISEKSEIFDDQFSVERPDGSNFTLKIRSTKLEDSAMYFCASSEERDIPTNEKLFFGSGTQLSVL.

This clonotype was seen only a few times. The chain carries TRBV11-2 and TRBJ2-7; tentatively, D is TRBD1 or TRBD2 (6 bases each). The length of the CDR3 is 15 residues. The germline V gene encodes CDR1 SGHAT and CDR2 FQNNGV. Trimming left V 2 bases short and J 4 bases short, with 15 bases between. CDR3 DNA: TGTGCCAGCAGCTTAAGACTTGGGGGGCTTTACGAGCAGTACGTC. Protein sequence: CASSLRLGGLYEQYV.

The chain links TRBV19 to TRBJ1-5; D gene uncertain. CDR1 is LNHDA, CDR2 SQIVND, per germline (reference sequence). V lost 5 bases, J lost 2 bases, and 13 bases lay in between. The CDR3 runs 15 residues. The CDR3 DNA reads TGTGCCAGTAGTCGTGGGGTTGGGCGCAATCAGCCCCAGCATTTT. It encodes CASSRGVGRNQPQHF.

There are many counts of this clonotype. V usage is TRBV27 and J usage is TRBJ1-6; no clear D gene. From germline, CDR1 is MNHEY and CDR2 SMNVEV (reference sequence). With 2 bases removed from V and 0 bases from J, the gap between germline ends came to 11 bases. This CDR3 is built from 17 residues. CDR3 in DNA: TGTGCCAGCAGTTTAATGGGCAGGAGCTCCTATAATTCACCCCTCCACTTT. Translating gives CASSLMGRSSYNSPLHF.

This clonotype occurred a few times. The rearrangement joins TRBV2 to TRBJ2-5; D might be TRBD2 (6 bases). The CDR3 totals 15 residues. The germline V and J ends were trimmed by 6 bases and 4 bases, with 18 bases remaining between them. Germline-derived CDR1 and CDR2 are SNHLY and FYNNEI. The CDR3 reads CASSPLASGRETQYF. The CDR3 DNA sequence: TGTGCCAGCAGCCCACTAGCTTCCGGACGAGAGACCCAGTACTTC.

The chain carries TRBV24-1 and TRBJ2-7; no definite D call. The CDR3 is 11 residues long. In germline, CDR1 is KGHDR, CDR2 SFDVKD. V shed 3 bases and J shed 5 bases, with 4 bases lying between them. This CDR3 is CATSDINEQYV. CDR3 coding DNA: TGTGCCACCAGTGATATCAACGAGCAGTACGTC.